This T cell receptor beta chain stems from a study of blood T cell repertoires in COVID-19. Study summary: Researchers got acute and convalescent COVID-19 samples from the United States, Italy and Spain.

Clones were read by immunoSEQ multiplex PCR, and TCRdb kept only the in-frame ones, dropping some. This table has over 200,000 clones, 70% to 85% appearing once. The participants were between roughly 18 and 90 years old and came from some 25 US areas. Participants were placed into cohorts based on the clinical history they reported. Cohort 3 donors counted as recovered after two negative PCRs, clearance, or resolved symptoms. This CDR3 spans 14 amino acids. Trimming cost V 6 bases and J 4 bases; bases outside gene matches: 8. The germline gives CDR1 SNHLY, CDR2 FYNNEI. This TCR was recovered from a man aged 55-75 years who had recovered from COVID-19. V usage is TRBV2 and J usage is TRBJ1-2, with 7 nucleotides matching TRBD1. The specimen was PBMCs or T cells enriched from blood (not recorded which). The CDR3 is CASRLQGERYGYTF. CDR3 DNA sequence: TGTGCCAGCAGGCTTCAGGGGGAGCGCTATGGCTACACCTTC.